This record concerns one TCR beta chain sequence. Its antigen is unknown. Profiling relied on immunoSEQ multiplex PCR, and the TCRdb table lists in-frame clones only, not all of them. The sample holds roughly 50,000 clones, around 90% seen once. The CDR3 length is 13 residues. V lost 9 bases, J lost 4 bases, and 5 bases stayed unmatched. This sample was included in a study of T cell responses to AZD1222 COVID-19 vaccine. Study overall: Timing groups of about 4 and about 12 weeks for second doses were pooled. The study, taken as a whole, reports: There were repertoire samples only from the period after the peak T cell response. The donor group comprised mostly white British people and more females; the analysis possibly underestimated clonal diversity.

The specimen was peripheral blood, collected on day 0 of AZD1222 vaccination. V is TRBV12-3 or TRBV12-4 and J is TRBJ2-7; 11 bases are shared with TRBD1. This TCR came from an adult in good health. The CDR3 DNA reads TGTGCCAGGAGGACAGGGGGCTGGTACGAGCAGTACTTC. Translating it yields CARRTGGWYEQYF.